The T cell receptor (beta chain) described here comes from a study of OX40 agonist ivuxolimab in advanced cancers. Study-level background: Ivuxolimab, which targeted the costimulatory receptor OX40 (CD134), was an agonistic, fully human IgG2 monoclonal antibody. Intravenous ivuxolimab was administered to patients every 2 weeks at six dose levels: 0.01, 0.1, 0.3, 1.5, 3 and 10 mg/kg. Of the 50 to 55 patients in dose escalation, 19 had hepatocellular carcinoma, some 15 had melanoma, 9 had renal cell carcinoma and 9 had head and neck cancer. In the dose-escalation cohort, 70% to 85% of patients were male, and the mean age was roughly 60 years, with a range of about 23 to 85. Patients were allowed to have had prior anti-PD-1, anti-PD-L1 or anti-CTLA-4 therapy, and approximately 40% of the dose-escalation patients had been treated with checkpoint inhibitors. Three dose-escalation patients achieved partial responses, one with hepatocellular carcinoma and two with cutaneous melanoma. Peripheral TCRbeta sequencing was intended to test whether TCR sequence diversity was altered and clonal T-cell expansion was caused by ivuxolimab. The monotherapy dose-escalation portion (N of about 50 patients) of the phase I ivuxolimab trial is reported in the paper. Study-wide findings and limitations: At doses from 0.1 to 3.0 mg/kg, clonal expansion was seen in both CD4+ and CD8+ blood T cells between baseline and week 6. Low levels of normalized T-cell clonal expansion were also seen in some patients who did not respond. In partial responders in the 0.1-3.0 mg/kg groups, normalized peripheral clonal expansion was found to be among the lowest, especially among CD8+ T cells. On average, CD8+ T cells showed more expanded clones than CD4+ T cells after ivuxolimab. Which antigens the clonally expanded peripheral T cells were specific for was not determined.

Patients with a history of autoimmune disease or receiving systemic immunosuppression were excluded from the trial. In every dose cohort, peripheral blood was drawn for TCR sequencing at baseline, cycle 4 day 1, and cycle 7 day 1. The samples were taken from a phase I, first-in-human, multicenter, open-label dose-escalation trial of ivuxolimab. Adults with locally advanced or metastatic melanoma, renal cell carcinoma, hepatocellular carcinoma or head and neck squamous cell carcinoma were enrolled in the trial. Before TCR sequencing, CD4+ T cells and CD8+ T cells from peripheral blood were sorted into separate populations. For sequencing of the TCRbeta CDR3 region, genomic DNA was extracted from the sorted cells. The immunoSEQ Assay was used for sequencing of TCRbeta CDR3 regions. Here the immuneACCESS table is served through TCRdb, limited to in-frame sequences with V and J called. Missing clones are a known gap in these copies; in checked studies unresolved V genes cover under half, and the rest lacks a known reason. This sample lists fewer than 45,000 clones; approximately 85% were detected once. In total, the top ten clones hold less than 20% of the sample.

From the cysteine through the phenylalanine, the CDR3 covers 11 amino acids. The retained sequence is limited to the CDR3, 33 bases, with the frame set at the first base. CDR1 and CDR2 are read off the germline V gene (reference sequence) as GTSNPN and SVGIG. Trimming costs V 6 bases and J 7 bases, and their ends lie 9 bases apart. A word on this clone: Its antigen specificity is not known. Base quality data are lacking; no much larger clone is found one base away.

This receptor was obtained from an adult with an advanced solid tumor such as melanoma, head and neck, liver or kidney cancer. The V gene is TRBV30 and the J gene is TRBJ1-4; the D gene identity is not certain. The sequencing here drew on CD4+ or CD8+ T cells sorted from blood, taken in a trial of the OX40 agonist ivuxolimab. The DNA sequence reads TGTGCCTGCCACTACAGTGAAAAACTGTTTTTT. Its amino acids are CACHYSEKLFF.